This T cell receptor (beta chain) was recovered during a study of T cell responses to AZD1222 COVID-19 vaccine. Study summary: Samples with a second dose at about 4 or about 12 weeks were pooled together. Whole-study findings and limits: Receipt of two AZD1222 doses was followed by a rise in Spike-specific TCR breadth and depth. Regions 160-218 and 743-854 dominated among vaccine-associated CD4 TCRs spanning spike. No repertoire was sampled before or during the peak T cell response, only after it.

This table comes from immunoSEQ multiplex PCR, and its TCRdb copy is limited to in-frame clones, with some not included. The data hold about 97,000 clones, with roughly 90% observed a single time. As to this clone: Its specificity is not known.

CDR1 and CDR2 (germline): SNHLY, FYNNEI. The V end lost 4 bases, the J end lost 3 bases, and 7 bases lay between the germline ends. The CDR3 is made up of 12 amino acids. The rearrangement joins TRBV2 to TRBJ2-7, with no clear D. This sequence was found in an adult in good health. Sequencing was performed on peripheral blood, taken on day 0 of AZD1222 vaccination. DNA of the CDR3: TGTGCCAGCAGTGTACGCGGCTACGAGCAGTACTTC. Its translation is CASSVRGYEQYF. The whole variable domain, remainder taken from reference TRBV2 and TRBJ2-7, is EPEVTQTPSHQVTQMGQEVILRCVPISNHLYFYWYRQILGQKVEFLVSFYNNEISEKSEIFDDQFSVERPDGSNFTLKIRSTKLEDSAMYFCASSVRGYEQYFGPGTRLTVT.